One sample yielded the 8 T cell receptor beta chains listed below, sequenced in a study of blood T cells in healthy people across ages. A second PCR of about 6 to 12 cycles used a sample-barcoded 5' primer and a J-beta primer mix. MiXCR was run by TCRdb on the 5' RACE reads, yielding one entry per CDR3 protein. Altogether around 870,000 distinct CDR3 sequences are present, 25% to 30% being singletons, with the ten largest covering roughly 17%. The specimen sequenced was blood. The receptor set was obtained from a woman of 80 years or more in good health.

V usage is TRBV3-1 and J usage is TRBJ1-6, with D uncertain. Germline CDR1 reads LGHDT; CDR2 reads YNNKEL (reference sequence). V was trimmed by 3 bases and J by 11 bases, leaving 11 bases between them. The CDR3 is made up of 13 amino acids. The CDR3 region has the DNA TGTGCCAGCAGCCACCGAAGAGGGACACCCCTCCACTTT. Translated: CASSHRRGTPLHF.

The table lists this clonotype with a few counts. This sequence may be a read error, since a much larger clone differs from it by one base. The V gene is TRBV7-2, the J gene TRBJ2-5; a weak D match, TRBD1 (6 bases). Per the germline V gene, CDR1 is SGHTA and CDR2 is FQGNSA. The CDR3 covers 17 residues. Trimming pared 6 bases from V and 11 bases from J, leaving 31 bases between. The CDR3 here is CASRSGFLGSGDNEQYF. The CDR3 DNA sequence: TGTGCCAGCAGGTCGGGGTTCCTAGGCTCCGGGGACAATGAGCAGTACTTC.

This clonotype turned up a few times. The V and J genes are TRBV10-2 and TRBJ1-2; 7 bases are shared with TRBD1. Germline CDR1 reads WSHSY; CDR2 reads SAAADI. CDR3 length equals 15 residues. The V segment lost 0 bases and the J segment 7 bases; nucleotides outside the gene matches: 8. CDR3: CASSESWQGVGGYTF. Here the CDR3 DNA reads TGCGCCAGCAGTGAGTCGTGGCAGGGGGTCGGTGGCTACACCTTC.

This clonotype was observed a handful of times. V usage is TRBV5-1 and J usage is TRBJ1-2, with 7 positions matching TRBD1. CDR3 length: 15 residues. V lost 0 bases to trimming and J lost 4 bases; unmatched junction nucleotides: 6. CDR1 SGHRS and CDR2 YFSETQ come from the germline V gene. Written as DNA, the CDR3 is TGCGCCAGCAGCTTGGCTACAGGGGCCACCTATGGCTACACCTTC. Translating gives CASSLATGATYGYTF.

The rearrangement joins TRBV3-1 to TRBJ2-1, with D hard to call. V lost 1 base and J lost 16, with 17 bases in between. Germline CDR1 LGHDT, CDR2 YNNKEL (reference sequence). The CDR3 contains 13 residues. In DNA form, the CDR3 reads TGTGCCAGCAGCCAAGGGCCTCCTAGTCCCCCCTTCTTC. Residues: CASSQGPPSPPFF.

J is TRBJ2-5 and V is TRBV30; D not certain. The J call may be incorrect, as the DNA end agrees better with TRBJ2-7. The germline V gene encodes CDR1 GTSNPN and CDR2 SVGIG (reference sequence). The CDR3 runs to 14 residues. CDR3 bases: TGTGCCTGGAGTGTACAAGAAAGGTCCTACGAGCAGTACTTC. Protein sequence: CAWSVQERSYEQYF.

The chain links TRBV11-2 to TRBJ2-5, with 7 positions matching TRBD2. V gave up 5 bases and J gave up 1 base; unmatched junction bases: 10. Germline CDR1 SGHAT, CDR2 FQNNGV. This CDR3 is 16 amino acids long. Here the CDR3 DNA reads TGTGCCAGCAGCCCAAACCCAGCGGGACCCCAAGAGACCCAGTACTTC. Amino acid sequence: CASSPNPAGPQETQYF.

In nucleotides, the CDR3 is TGTGCCAGCAGCCAAGATCGGGCGGGGGGGCCGGCCGGGGAGCTGTTTTTT. Protein product: CASSQDRAGGPAGELFF. The chain is built from TRBV4-2 and TRBJ2-2, with 9 bases identical to TRBD2. Unmatched junction bases numbered 8, after V lost 0 bases and J lost 6 bases. Germline-derived CDR1 and CDR2 are LGHNA and YNFKEQ. The CDR3 is made up of 17 amino acids.